This T cell receptor (beta chain) appears in the sequencing data of a study of blood T cell repertoires in COVID-19. At the level of the study: Acute and convalescent COVID-19 samples came from the United States, Italy and Spain.

V was pared by 0 bases and J by 11 bases, with 4 bases of the junction left unmatched. CDR1 SGHRS and CDR2 YFSETQ come from the germline V gene. There are 13 residues in the CDR3. The authors' processing: Reference gene primer amplification yielded estimated nucleated cell counts. The assay was immunoSEQ multiplex PCR, and TCRdb's table has in-frame clones only and misses some. V, J and clone size derive from that table, while D and trimming were established from the DNA sequence. The table shows under 200,000 clones, with roughly nine tenths occurring only once. In this sample, this clone turned up a few times.

Sequencing used peripheral blood. The sequence derives from a woman in her 70s with acute or convalescent COVID-19. V is TRBV5-1 and J is TRBJ1-1; 10 bases agree with TRBD1. The CDR3 region has the DNA TGCGCCAGCAGCTTGGAGACAGGGGGCCTGGCTTTCTTT. This encodes CASSLETGGLAFF.